This T cell receptor (beta chain) was identified during a study of radiotherapy plus CTLA-4 blockade in lung cancer. Study summary: Disease control was present in 31% of patients, and objective responses in roughly 17%. Study-wide results and limits: TCR clones of tumor origin grew in blood after radiotherapy plus ipilimumab. Early clone dynamics of blood T cells, plus interferon-beta, reportedly predicted response best.

Note on this clone: As yet, its antigen is unknown.

The CDR3 runs to 14 residues. Per germline, CDR1 SGHTA and CDR2 FQGNSA. The ends lost 4 bases at V and 9 bases at J; junction bases unmatched: 9. Using immunoSEQ multiplex PCR, the repertoire was profiled, and TCRdb retains in-frame clones only, with some absent. The repertoire has 50,000 to 60,000 clones, 65% to 80% of them found once; the top ten carry approximately 17%. Patients with chemo-refractory metastatic non-small-cell lung cancer received focal radiation plus CTLA-4 blockade with ipilimumab. The material sequenced was peripheral blood, taken from a patient treated with radiotherapy plus ipilimumab. This chain connects TRBV7-2 to TRBJ2-1, with TRBD2 matching 7 bases. The sequence was collected from a human donor with non-small cell lung cancer who had a complete response to radiotherapy plus ipilimumab. The CDR3 protein is CASSSPSGAGEQFF. CDR3 DNA: TGTGCCAGCAGCTCACCGAGCGGGGCGGGTGAGCAGTTCTTC.